This T cell receptor (beta chain) was recorded in a study of cytomegalovirus exposure and HLA in healthy donors. CDR3 length: 12 amino acids. CDR1 and CDR2 (germline): MNHEY, SVGAGI. With 5 bases clipped from V and 5 bases from J, the junction kept 1 base outside the gene matches. PCR was performed using 60 Vbeta and 13 Jbeta primers. Sequencing was performed with immunoSEQ multiplex PCR; in TCRdb, only in-frame clones are kept and a portion is missing. The repertoire has around 300,000 clones, more than 55% of them found once; the top ten carry approximately 2.3%. The specimen sequenced was PBMCs. The sequence was obtained from a female donor in good health and CMV-seronegative. The rearrangement joins TRBV6-5 to TRBJ1-2; 8 positions match TRBD1. CDR3 sequence: CASSDRGYGYTF. In DNA, the CDR3 is TGTGCCAGCAGTGACAGGGGTTATGGCTACACCTTC.